A single sample is the source of the 19 T cell receptor beta chains below, sequenced in a study of T cells after yellow fever vaccination. TCRdb recomputed calls from the 5' RACE reads with MiXCR, one row per CDR3 protein. The sample includes some 560,000 distinct CDR3 sequences, 15% to 20% of them seen just once. This specimen consisted of PBMCs, obtained 15 days after the yellow fever booster vaccination. The origin of the receptors is a man younger than 45 who received the YFV17D yellow fever vaccine.

This clonotype came up a few times. This chain links TRBV3-1 with TRBJ2-3; D remains ambiguous. The CDR3 length is 14 residues. Per germline, CDR1 LGHDT and CDR2 YNNKEL (reference sequence). The ends were cut back, 4 bases at V and 4 bases at J, with 12 bases in the middle. CDR3 DNA: TGTGCCAGCAGCCCCTGGGGTAGTCCAGATACGCAGTATTTT. Translated: CASSPWGSPDTQYF.

CDR3 protein: CASSLEQGVGGGPSYNEQFF. DNA of the CDR3: TGCGCCAGCAGCTTGGAACAGGGGGTTGGCGGGGGACCGTCCTACAATGAGCAGTTCTTC. This chain connects TRBV5-1 to TRBJ2-1, with a possible D match to TRBD1 (8 bases). CDR1 SGHRS and CDR2 YFSETQ come from the germline V gene. V dropped 0 bases and J dropped 1 base, with 23 bases sitting between them. The CDR3 spans 20 residues.

The rearrangement joins TRBV5-1 to TRBJ1-4; D unresolved. CDR3 size: 13 residues. V was trimmed by 4 bases and J by 4 bases, leaving 8 bases between them. Germline V gene lookup returns CDR1 SGHRS and CDR2 YFSETQ. The DNA for the CDR3 is TGCGCCAGCAGCCGAAATGATAATGAAAAACTGTTTTTT. It specifies CASSRNDNEKLFF.

This chain joins TRBV20-1 and TRBJ2-3; TRBD2 matches at 9 bases. The CDR3 has 14 residues. The V gene end was trimmed by 5 bases and the J gene end by 6 bases; junction bases not matched to a gene: 9. Per the germline V gene, CDR1 is DFQATT and CDR2 is SNEGSKA (reference sequence). In DNA, the CDR3 is TGCAGTGCTGTGACTAGCGGAGTCGGGGATACGCAGTATTTT. Its protein product is CSAVTSGVGDTQYF.

This clonotype was seen ten or more times. The genes are TRBV12-3 or TRBV12-4 and TRBJ2-3; D could derive from TRBD1 or TRBD2 (6 bases each). Trimming left V 0 bases short and J 3 bases short, with 16 bases between. CDR3 length: 17 residues. The CDR3 loop is CASSLAAGTSSTDTQYF. DNA of the CDR3: TGTGCCAGCAGTTTAGCGGCGGGGACATCTAGTACAGATACGCAGTATTTT.

The rearrangement joins TRBV15 to TRBJ2-1; D uncertain. Trimming took off 0 bases at V and 12 bases at J, with 12 bases between the two ends. CDR1 LNHNV and CDR2 YYDKDF come from the germline V gene (reference sequence). The CDR3 runs to 13 residues. The CDR3 coding sequence is TGTGCCACCAGCAGAGAAGATCATGTGGCGCAGTTCTTC. It yields the protein CATSREDHVAQFF.

V is TRBV7-8 and J is TRBJ2-7; 7 bases fit TRBD2. The CDR3 sequence is 13 residues long. With V trimmed by 1 base and J by 7 bases, 4 bases remained unmatched. Per the germline V gene, CDR1 is SGHVS and CDR2 is FQNEAQ. The CDR3 is CASSLEAAGEQYF. CDR3 coding DNA: TGTGCCAGCAGCTTAGAAGCAGCGGGGGAGCAGTACTTC.

This clonotype was recorded a few times. The chain uses TRBV19 and TRBJ2-7; no firm D call. Trimming stripped 8 bases from V and 5 bases from J, with 16 bases between. Germline-derived CDR1 and CDR2 are LNHDA and SQIVND (reference sequence). The CDR3 loop spans 13 amino acids. In nucleotides, the CDR3 is TGTGCCAGTTCCTCCACACTTAGGGACGAGCAGTACTTC. Its translation is CASSSTLRDEQYF.

V is TRBV29-1 and J is TRBJ2-3, with 8 positions matching TRBD1. Germline CDR1 SQVTM, CDR2 ANQGSEA. This CDR3 contains 15 residues. The junction had 6 bases not matched to a gene; V was cut back by 2 bases and J by 2 bases. The CDR3 nucleotides read TGCAGCGTTGAACCGGGACAGGCTCTCACAGATACGCAGTATTTT. Protein sequence: CSVEPGQALTDTQYF.

This clonotype was detected a few times. The chain joins TRBV5-1 to TRBJ1-2, with D possibly matching TRBD1 (5 bases). CDR1 and CDR2 from the germline V gene are SGHRS and YFSETQ. CDR3 length: 14 residues. V was shortened by 0 bases and J by 4 bases, with 10 bases between the two germline ends. The CDR3 DNA reads as TGCGCCAGCAGCTTGGACAGGCTGATCTATGGCTACACCTTC. Residues: CASSLDRLIYGYTF.

This clonotype turned up a few times. The chain recombines TRBV6-5 with TRBJ2-5, with 10 bases matching TRBD2. J was trimmed by 2 bases and V by 3 bases; bases with no gene match: 6. The germline CDR1 and CDR2 sequences are MNHEY and SVGAGI. This CDR3 region has 16 residues. CDR3 sequence: CASSYPSGSPQETQYF. CDR3 bases: TGTGCCAGCAGTTATCCTAGCGGGAGTCCTCAAGAGACCCAGTACTTC.

The rearrangement links TRBV7-2 to TRBJ2-7; D could derive from TRBD1 or TRBD2 (5 bases each). The CDR3 consists of 18 residues. Deletions cut 0 bases from V and 2 bases from J, with 20 bases between. The V gene's germline CDR1 is SGHTA and CDR2 FQGNSA. The CDR3 DNA reads as TGTGCCAGCAGCTTAGCGGTCCGGAGTCGGGACCCGACCTACGAGCAGTACTTC. It codes for CASSLAVRSRDPTYEQYF. Drawing the rest from reference TRBV7-2 and TRBJ2-7, the complete variable domain is GAGVSQSPSNKVTEKGKDVELRCDPISGHTALYWYRQSLGQGLEFLIYFQGNSAPDKSGLPSDRFSAERTGGSVSTLTIQRTQQEDSAVYLCASSLAVRSRDPTYEQYFGPGTRLTVT.

This chain links TRBV3-1 with TRBJ2-3, with TRBD2 identical over 8 bases. The CDR3 is made up of 17 amino acids. Germline lookup yields CDR1 LGHDT and CDR2 YNNKEL (reference sequence). V gave up 2 bases and J gave up 0 bases; unmatched junction bases: 7. DNA of the CDR3: TGTGCCAGCAGCCAAACCTTCCGACTAGCGAGCACAGATACGCAGTATTTT. Translated: CASSQTFRLASTDTQYF.

This clonotype was found a few times. The rearrangement links TRBV29-1 to TRBJ2-7; 9 bases agree with TRBD1. Germline trimming cut 5 bases from V and 3 bases from J; bases unmatched to any gene: 8. The CDR3 sequence is 14 residues long. CDR1 and CDR2 from the germline V gene are SQVTM and ANQGSEA. The CDR3, as DNA: TGCAGCGTTCAACTGAGACAGGGGGTCTACGAGCAGTACTTC. Encoded protein: CSVQLRQGVYEQYF.

The V gene is TRBV20-1, the J gene TRBJ2-1; 8 bases agree with TRBD2. This CDR3 comprises 14 residues. J lost 5 bases, V lost 5 bases, and 8 bases had no gene match. Germline V gene sequence: CDR1 DFQATT, CDR2 SNEGSKA (reference sequence). CDR3 DNA: TGCAGTGCTCCCCGGGAGGGCCTGGACAATGAGCAGTTCTTC. Residues: CSAPREGLDNEQFF.

The sample holds a few counts of this clonotype. J is TRBJ2-1 and V is TRBV12-3 or TRBV12-4; D is uncertain. Trimming removed 1 base at V and 10 bases at J, with 5 bases between. CDR3 length: 11 amino acids. CDR3 amino acids: CASSLDREQFF. The CDR3 DNA reads as TGTGCCAGCAGTTTAGACCGGGAGCAGTTCTTC.

To note about this clonotype: Sequence at one end of the junction differs from germline and may be a read error. The chain joins TRBV29-1 to TRBJ2-1; 10 bases fit TRBD2. CDR1 and CDR2 from the germline V gene are SQVTM and ANQGSEA. The CDR3 is made up of 20 amino acids. The CDR3 protein is CSVVPLPIAGGSSSYNKQFF. The CDR3 DNA follows: TGCAGCGTTGTGCCCCTTCCTATAGCGGGAGGATCCAGCTCCTACAATAAGCAGTTCTTC.

This clonotype was counted a few times. The chain has TRBV14 and TRBJ1-4; the match to TRBD1 covers 7 bases. Germline loops: CDR1 SGHDN, CDR2 FVKESK. V lost 3 bases to trimming and J lost 2 bases; unmatched junction nucleotides: 6. This CDR3 has 16 amino acids. The CDR3 DNA reads as TGTGCCAGCAGCCACAGACAGGGTGCGACTAATGAAAAACTGTTTTTT. This translates into CASSHRQGATNEKLFF.

This clonotype was seen more than once but under ten times. CDR3 protein: CASSRSGTVDDNEQFF. For the CDR3, the DNA is TGTGCCAGCAGTCGTTCCGGGACGGTGGACGACAATGAGCAGTTCTTC. The rearrangement uses TRBV6-2 or TRBV6-3 and TRBJ2-1, with D perhaps assigned TRBD1 or TRBD2 (5 bases each). CDR3 size: 16 residues. CDR1 MNHEY and CDR2 SVGEGT come from the germline V gene. V lost 5 bases, J lost 5 bases, and 19 bases lay in between.